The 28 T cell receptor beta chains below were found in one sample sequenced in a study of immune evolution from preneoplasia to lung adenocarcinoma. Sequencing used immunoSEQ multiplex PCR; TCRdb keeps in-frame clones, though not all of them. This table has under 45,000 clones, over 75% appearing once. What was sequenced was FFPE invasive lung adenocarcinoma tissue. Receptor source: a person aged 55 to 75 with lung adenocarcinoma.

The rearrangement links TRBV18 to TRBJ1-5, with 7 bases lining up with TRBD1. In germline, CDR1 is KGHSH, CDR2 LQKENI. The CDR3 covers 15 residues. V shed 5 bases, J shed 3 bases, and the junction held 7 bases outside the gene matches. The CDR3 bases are TGTGCCAGCTCAGGGCGGGACAGCATCAATCAGCCCCAGCATTTT. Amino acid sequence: CASSGRDSINQPQHF.

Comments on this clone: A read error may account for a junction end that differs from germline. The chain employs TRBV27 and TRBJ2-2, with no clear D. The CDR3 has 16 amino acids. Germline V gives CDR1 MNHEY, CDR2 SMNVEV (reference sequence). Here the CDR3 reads CASSLFGGSNTGELFF. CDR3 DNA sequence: TGTGCCAGCAGTTTATTCGGCGGATCGAACACCGGAGAGCTGTTTTTT.

The CDR3 region has the DNA TGTGCCAGCAGCTTAGGTAAAGGCTGGCAGGTCTACACTGAAGCTTTCTTT. This sequence encodes CASSLGKGWQVYTEAFF. The J gene is TRBJ1-1, the V gene TRBV7-9; D unclear. The CDR3 has 17 amino acids. Deletions cut 1 base from V and 3 bases from J, with 18 bases between. CDR1 SEHNR and CDR2 FQNEAQ come from the germline V gene (reference sequence).

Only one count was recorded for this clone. CDR3 DNA: TGTGCCACTTCAAACGGGAGGACAGCAGATACGCAGTATTTT. Protein product: CATSNGRTADTQYF. The chain uses TRBV10-3 and TRBJ2-3, with a weak D call TRBD2 (7 bases). The germline V gene has CDR1 ENHRY and CDR2 SYGVKD. The CDR3 has 14 residues. Trimming cost V 10 bases and J 4 bases, with 18 bases left between them.

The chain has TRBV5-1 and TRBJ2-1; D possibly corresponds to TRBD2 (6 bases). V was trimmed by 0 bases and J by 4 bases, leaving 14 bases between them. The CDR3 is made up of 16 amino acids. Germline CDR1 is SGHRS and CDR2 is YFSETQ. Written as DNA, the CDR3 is TGCGCCAGCAGCTTGGATACGGGAGCGACTTACAATGAGCAGTTCTTC. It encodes CASSLDTGATYNEQFF.

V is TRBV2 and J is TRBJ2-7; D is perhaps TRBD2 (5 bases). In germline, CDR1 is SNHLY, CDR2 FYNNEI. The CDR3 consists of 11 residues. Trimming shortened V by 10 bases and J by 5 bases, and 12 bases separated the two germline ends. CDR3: CATEARNEQYF. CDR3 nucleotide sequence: TGTGCCACGGAGGCTAGGAACGAGCAGTACTTC.

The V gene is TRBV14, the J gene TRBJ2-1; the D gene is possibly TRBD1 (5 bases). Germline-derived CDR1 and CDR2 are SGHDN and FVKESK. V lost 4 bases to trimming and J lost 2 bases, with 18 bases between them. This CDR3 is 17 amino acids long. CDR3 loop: CASSPAWQGIAYNEQFF. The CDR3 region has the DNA TGTGCCAGCAGCCCCGCTTGGCAGGGAATCGCCTACAATGAGCAGTTCTTC.

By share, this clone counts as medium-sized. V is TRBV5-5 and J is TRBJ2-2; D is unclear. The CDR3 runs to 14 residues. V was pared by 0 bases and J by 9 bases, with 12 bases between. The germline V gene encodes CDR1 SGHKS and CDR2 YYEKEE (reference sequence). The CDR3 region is CASSLDLFPRELFF. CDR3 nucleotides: TGTGCCAGCAGCTTGGATCTGTTTCCGAGGGAGCTGTTTTTT.

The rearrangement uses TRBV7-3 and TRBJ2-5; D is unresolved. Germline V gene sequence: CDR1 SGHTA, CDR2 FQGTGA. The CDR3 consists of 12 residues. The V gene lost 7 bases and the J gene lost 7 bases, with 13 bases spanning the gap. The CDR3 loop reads CASTYNEGTQYF. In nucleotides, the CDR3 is TGTGCCAGCACCTACAATGAAGGGACCCAGTACTTC.

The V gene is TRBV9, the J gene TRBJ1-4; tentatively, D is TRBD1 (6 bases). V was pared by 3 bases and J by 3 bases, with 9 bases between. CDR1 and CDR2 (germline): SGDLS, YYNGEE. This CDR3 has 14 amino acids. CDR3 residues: CASSEGGPNEKLFF. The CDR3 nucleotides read TGTGCCAGCAGCGAAGGGGGGCCTAATGAAAAACTGTTTTTT.

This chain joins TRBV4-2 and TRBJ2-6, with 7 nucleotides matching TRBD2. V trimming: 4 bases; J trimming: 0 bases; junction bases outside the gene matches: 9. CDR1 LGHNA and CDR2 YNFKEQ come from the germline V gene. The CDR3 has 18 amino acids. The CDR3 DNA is TGTGCCAGCAGCCGTGGCAGGGAGGGTAACTCTGGGGCCAACGTCCTGACTTTC. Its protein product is CASSRGREGNSGANVLTF.

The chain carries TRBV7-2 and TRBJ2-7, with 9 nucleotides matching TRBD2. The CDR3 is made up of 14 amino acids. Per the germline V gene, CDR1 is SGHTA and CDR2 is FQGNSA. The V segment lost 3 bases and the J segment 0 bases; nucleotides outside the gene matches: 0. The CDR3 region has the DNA TGTGCCAGCAGCTTGACTAGCGGCTCCTACGAGCAGTACTTC. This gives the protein CASSLTSGSYEQYF. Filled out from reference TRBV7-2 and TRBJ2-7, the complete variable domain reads GAGVSQSPSNKVTEKGKDVELRCDPISGHTALYWYRQSLGQGLEFLIYFQGNSAPDKSGLPSDRFSAERTGGSVSTLTIQRTQQEDSAVYLCASSLTSGSYEQYFGPGTRLTVT.

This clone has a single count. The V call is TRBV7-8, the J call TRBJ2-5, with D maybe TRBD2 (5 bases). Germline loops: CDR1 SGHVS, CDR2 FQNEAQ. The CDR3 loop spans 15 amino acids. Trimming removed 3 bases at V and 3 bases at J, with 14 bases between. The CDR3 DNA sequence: TGTGCCAGCAGCTTCTCGGAGGAGCGGAAAGAGACCCAGTACTTC. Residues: CASSFSEERKETQYF.

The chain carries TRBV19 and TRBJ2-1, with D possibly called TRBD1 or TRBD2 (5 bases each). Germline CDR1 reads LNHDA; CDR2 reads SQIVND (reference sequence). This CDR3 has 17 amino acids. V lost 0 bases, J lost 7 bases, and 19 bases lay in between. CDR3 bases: TGTGCCAGTAGTATAGATGCGAGAGGGGCGCGGGTAAATGAGCAGTTCTTC. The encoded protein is CASSIDARGARVNEQFF.

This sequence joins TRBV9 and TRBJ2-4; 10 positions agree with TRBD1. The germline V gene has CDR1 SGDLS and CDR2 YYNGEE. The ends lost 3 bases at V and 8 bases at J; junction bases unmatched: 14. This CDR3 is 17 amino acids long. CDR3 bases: TGTGCCAGCAGCGCGACAGGGGGCGGTTTATGGACGGACATTCAGTACTTC. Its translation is CASSATGGGLWTDIQYF.

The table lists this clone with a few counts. CDR3 DNA sequence: TGTGCCAGCAGCTTAGTTAGCGGGAGCTACGAGCAGTACTTC. Protein product: CASSLVSGSYEQYF. The gene calls are TRBV7-8 and TRBJ2-7; 9 positions match TRBD2. This CDR3 has 14 amino acids. In germline, CDR1 is SGHVS, CDR2 FQNEAQ. V lost 1 base to trimming and J lost 3 bases; unmatched junction nucleotides: 1.

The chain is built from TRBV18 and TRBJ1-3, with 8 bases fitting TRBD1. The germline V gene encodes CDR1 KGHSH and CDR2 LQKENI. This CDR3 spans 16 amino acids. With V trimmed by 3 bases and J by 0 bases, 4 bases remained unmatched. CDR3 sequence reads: CASSPSGTGSGNTIYF. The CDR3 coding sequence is TGTGCCAGCTCACCCTCCGGGACAGGCTCTGGAAACACCATATATTTT.

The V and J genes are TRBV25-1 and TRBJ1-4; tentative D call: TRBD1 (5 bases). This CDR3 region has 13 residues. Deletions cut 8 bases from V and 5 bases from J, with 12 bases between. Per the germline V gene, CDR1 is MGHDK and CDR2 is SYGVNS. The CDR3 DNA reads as TGTGCCAGCGGGGGACGGAGAAATGAAAAACTGTTTTTT. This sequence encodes CASGGRRNEKLFF.

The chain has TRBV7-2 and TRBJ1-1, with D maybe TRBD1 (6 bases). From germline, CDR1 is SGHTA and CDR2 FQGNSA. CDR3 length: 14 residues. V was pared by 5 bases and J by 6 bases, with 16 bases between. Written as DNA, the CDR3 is TGTGCCAGCAGCCCAGGGGTCGAAGGCCCTGAAGCTTTCTTT. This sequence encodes CASSPGVEGPEAFF.

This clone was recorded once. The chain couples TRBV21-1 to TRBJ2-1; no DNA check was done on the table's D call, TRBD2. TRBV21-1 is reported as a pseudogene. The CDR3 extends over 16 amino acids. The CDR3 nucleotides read TGTGCCAGCAGCAAGGGGAAGCGGGAGGCCCGCAATGAGCAGTTCTTC. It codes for CASSKGKREARNEQFF.

CDR3 sequence: CASSLGGGAYNEQFF. CDR3 sequence (DNA): TGCGCCAGCAGCTTGGGGGGGGGCGCCTACAATGAGCAGTTCTTC. The chain links TRBV5-1 to TRBJ2-1, with D possibly being TRBD2 (7 bases). Trimming shortened V by 0 bases and J by 2 bases, and 9 bases separated the two germline ends. CDR3 length: 15 amino acids. Germline V gene sequence: CDR1 SGHRS, CDR2 YFSETQ.

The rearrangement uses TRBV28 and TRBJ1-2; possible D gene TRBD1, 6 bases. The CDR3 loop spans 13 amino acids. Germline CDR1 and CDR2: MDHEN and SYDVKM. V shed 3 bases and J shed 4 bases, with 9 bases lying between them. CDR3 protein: CASSFGGGYGYTF. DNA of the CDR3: TGTGCCAGCAGTTTTGGGGGCGGCTATGGCTACACCTTC.

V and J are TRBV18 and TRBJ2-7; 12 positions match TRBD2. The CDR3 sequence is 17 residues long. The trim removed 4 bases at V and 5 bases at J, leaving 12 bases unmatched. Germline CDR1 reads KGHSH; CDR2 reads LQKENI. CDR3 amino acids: CASSLIKTSGSSHEQYF. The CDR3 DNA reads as TGTGCCAGCTCACTCATTAAGACTAGCGGGAGTTCCCACGAGCAGTACTTC.

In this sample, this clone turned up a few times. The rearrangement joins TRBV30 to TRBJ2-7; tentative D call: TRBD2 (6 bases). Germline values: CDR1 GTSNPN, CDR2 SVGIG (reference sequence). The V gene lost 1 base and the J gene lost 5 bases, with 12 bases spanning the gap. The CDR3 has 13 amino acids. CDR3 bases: TGTGCCTGGAGTGGGGGGGTGGCGAACGAGCAGTACTTC. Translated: CAWSGGVANEQYF.

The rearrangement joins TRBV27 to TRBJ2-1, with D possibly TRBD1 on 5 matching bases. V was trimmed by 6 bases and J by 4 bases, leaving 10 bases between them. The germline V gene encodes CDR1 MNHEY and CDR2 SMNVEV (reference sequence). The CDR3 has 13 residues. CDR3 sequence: CASSQGSYNEQFF. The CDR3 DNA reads TGTGCCAGCAGCCAGGGTTCATACAATGAGCAGTTCTTC.

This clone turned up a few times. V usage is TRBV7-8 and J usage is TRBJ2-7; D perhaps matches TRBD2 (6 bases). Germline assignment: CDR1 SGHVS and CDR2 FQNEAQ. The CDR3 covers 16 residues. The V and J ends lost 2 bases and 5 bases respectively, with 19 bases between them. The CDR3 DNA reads TGTGCCAGCAGCTTAATTGGGTCGGGAGCCTGGAACGAGCAGTACTTC. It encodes CASSLIGSGAWNEQYF.

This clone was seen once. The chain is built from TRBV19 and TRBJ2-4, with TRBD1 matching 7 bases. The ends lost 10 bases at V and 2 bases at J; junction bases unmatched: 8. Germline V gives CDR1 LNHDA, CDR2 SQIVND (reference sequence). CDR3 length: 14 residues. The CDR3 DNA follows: TGTGCCACCCATCAGACAGGGACCAAAAACATTCAGTACTTC. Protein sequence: CATHQTGTKNIQYF.

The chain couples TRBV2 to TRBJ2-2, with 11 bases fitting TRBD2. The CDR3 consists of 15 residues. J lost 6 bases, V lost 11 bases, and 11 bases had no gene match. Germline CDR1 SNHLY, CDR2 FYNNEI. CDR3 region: CAVELLAGGPGELFF. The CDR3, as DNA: TGTGCCGTCGAACTCCTAGCGGGAGGTCCCGGGGAGCTGTTTTTT.